These 27 T cell receptor beta chains share one sample of origin, sequenced in a study of regulatory T cells in long-lasting Graves disease. Time point: newly diagnosed GD, antithyroid drugs for less than 3 months. PBMCs were the source of the RNA used for TCR sequencing. The TCR beta library used iRepertoire HTBI primers with Arm-PCR amplification of CDR3. Each CDR3 protein gets one entry after TCRdb re-called the multiplex PCR reads with MiXCR. The sample has 350,000 to 550,000 distinct CDR3 sequences, roughly 15% seen once. These data were also filed under a second study, of T cells in Graves' hyperthyroidism and ophthalmopathy.

The starting material was peripheral blood mononuclear cells (PBMCs), obtained at new diagnosis, from a patient treated with antithyroid drugs. These receptors all stem from a woman younger than 30 with Graves disease.

Many counts were recorded for this clonotype. At one end the junction does not follow the germline gene, possibly because of a read error. The chain joins TRBV3-1 to TRBJ2-2; D may be TRBD2 (7 bases). Germline loops: CDR1 LGHDT, CDR2 YNNKEL (reference sequence). The CDR3 contains 15 residues. The CDR3 DNA reads as TGTGCCAGCAGTCAAGGGGGGAGGGACACCGGGGAGCTGTTTTTT. It encodes CASSQGGRDTGELFF.

Concerning this clonotype: This could be a read error, since a much larger clone is one nucleotide away. CDR3 sequence (DNA): TGTGCCAGCAGTTTCCGATTCCAAGAGATCCAGTACTTC. Translating it yields CASSFRFQEIQYF. The genes are TRBV28 and TRBJ2-5; D unclear. CDR1 and CDR2 from the germline V gene are MDHEN and SYDVKM. This CDR3 region has 13 residues.

This clonotype occurred many times. At one boundary the junction diverges from the germline segment, which might be a read error. V and J are TRBV28 and TRBJ2-5; no clear D. Germline V lookup: CDR1 MDHEN, CDR2 SYDVKM. The CDR3 length is 14 residues. CDR3 sequence reads: CASRSAGLQDTQYF. CDR3 coding DNA: TGTGCCAGCAGGTCGGCCGGATTACAAGACACCCAGTACTTC. The whole variable domain, remainder taken from reference TRBV28 and TRBJ2-5, is DVKVTQSSRYLVKRTGEKVFLECVQDMDHENMFWYRQDPGLGLRLIYFSYDVKMKEKGDIPEGYSVSREKKERFSLILESASTNQTSMYLCASRSAGLQDTQYFGPGTRLLVL.

Note on this clonotype: Without the conserved terminal phenylalanine or tryptophan, this CDR3 likely stems from a read error. The chain joins TRBV18 to TRBJ2-7; 9 bases are a match to TRBD1. Germline loops: CDR1 KGHSH, CDR2 LQKENI. V dropped 4 bases and J dropped 2; count of bases not matched to a gene: 9. This CDR3 region has 16 residues. The CDR3 DNA sequence: TGTGCCAGCTCACAACTCGGGACAGGGTCCCCCTACGAGCAGTACCTC. It is translated as CASSQLGTGSPYEQYL.

This clonotype was seen repeatedly, ten times or more. The chain links TRBV12-3 or TRBV12-4 to TRBJ1-1; D is uncertain. The CDR3 is made up of 14 amino acids. V was cut by 3 bases and J by 1 base, with 9 bases left in between. Here the CDR3 reads CASSLVWANTEAFF. Written as DNA, the CDR3 is TGTGCCAGCAGTTTGGTATGGGCGAACACTGAAGCTTTCTTT.

This clonotype was seen repeatedly, ten times or more. The genes are TRBV7-2 and TRBJ2-7; 7 bases are shared with TRBD2. The CDR3 has 16 amino acids. Germline V gene lookup returns CDR1 SGHTA and CDR2 FQGNSA. V gave up 1 base and J gave up 4 bases; unmatched junction bases: 10. The CDR3 sequence: CASSLEAPSGAYEQYF. The CDR3 bases are TGTGCCAGCAGCTTAGAGGCTCCTAGCGGAGCTTACGAGCAGTACTTC. Supplemented by reference TRBV7-2 and TRBJ2-7, the full variable domain reads GAGVSQSPSNKVTEKGKDVELRCDPISGHTALYWYRQSLGQGLEFLIYFQGNSAPDKSGLPSDRFSAERTGGSVSTLTIQRTQQEDSAVYLCASSLEAPSGAYEQYFGPGTRLTVT.

This clonotype was found many times. The V gene is TRBV27, the J gene TRBJ2-7; D may be TRBD1 or TRBD2 (7 bases each). V was cut by 6 bases and J by 4 bases, with 13 bases left in between. The germline CDR1 and CDR2 sequences are MNHEY and SMNVEV (reference sequence). The CDR3 consists of 13 residues. The CDR3 loop is CASRTGRGYEQYF. CDR3 sequence (DNA): TGTGCCAGCAGGACAGGGCGGGGGTACGAGCAGTACTTC.

This clonotype was seen many times. V usage is TRBV28 and J usage is TRBJ2-1, with 7 bases identical to TRBD2. The junction had 16 bases not matched to a gene; V was cut back by 5 bases and J by 6 bases. The CDR3 loop spans 17 amino acids. Germline CDR1 is MDHEN and CDR2 is SYDVKM. The CDR3 here is CASSTPRGSTGGNEQFF. The CDR3 DNA reads TGTGCCAGCAGTACACCGCGGGGCTCCACGGGGGGCAATGAGCAGTTCTTC.

This clonotype was recorded a few times. The CDR3 DNA is TGTGCCAGTAGTATATTGGACAGCGAAGCTTTCTTT. This translates into CASSILDSEAFF. The gene calls are TRBV19 and TRBJ1-1; TRBD1 might be the D (6 bases). This CDR3 has 12 residues. The germline V gene has CDR1 LNHDA and CDR2 SQIVND (reference sequence). V lost 2 bases and J 8 bases, leaving 9 bases between the germline ends.

This clonotype was observed a handful of times. A read error may be the cause here, since a much bigger clone is one base away. This rearrangement joins TRBV28 to TRBJ2-7, with 7 bases lining up with TRBD1. Germline CDR1 is MDHEN and CDR2 is SYDVKM. V lost 5 bases to trimming and J lost 5 bases; unmatched junction nucleotides: 12. The CDR3 sequence is 15 residues long. In nucleotides, the CDR3 is TGTGCCAGCAGTAACCAGGGGGATGGTAGGGACGAGCAGTACTTC. Translation gives CASSNQGDGRDEQYF. Variable domain in full (rest from reference TRBV28 and TRBJ2-7): DVKVTQSSRYLVKRTGEKVFLECVQDMDHENMFWYRQDPGLGLRLIYFSYDVKMKEKGDIPEGYSVSREKKERFSLILESASTNQTSMYLCASSNQGDGRDEQYFGPGTRLTVT.

This clonotype was recorded many times. This chain links TRBV28 with TRBJ1-2, with a possible D match to TRBD1 (6 bases). Germline loops: CDR1 MDHEN, CDR2 SYDVKM. This CDR3 contains 13 residues. Deletions cut 1 base from V and 8 bases from J, with 11 bases between. The DNA for the CDR3 is TGTGCCAGCAGTTTATTGGGGGGCCAAGGCTACACCTTC. Translated: CASSLLGGQGYTF.

This clonotype was detected a few times. The genes are TRBV6-1 and TRBJ2-3; D may be TRBD1 (6 bases). The J call may not be correct, given that the DNA end is closer to TRBJ1-5. The CDR3 totals 14 residues. The germline gives CDR1 MNHNS, CDR2 SASEGT. The CDR3 sequence: CASREQGAGDTQHF. In DNA form, the CDR3 reads TGTGCCAGCAGGGAACAGGGCGCGGGAGATACGCAGCATTTT.

At least ten counts were recorded for this clonotype. The chain couples TRBV20-1 to TRBJ2-7, with TRBD2 matching over 9 bases. The germline gives CDR1 DFQATT, CDR2 SNEGSKA (reference sequence). The V and J ends lost 3 bases and 2 bases, in that order; junction bases with no gene match: 8. The CDR3 is 15 residues long. The CDR3 nucleotides read TGCAGTGCTAGCGGTGGGGTAGCGGGGGCCTACGAGCAGTACTTC. It specifies CSASGGVAGAYEQYF.

As concerns this clonotype: It may be a read error: a sequence one base away is much more abundant. In this CDR3 the conserved last residue, phenylalanine or tryptophan, is missing, so a read error is likely. This rearrangement joins TRBV20-1 to TRBJ2-5, with a weak D call TRBD1 (6 bases). Germline values: CDR1 DFQATT, CDR2 SNEGSKA (reference sequence). The CDR3 length is 13 residues. Between the trimmed V and J ends, which lost 6 bases and 1 base, there was a span of 12 bases. This chain's CDR3 is CSAPDRPQETQYL. The CDR3 DNA sequence: TGCAGTGCGCCCGACAGGCCCCAAGAGACCCAGTACTTA.

This clonotype was seen at least ten times. The V and J genes are TRBV6-1 and TRBJ2-1; D not resolved. The CDR3 covers 16 residues. CDR1 MNHNS and CDR2 SASEGT come from the germline V gene. V was shortened by 6 bases and J by 4 bases, with 19 bases between the two germline ends. CDR3 bases: TGTGCCAGCAGCGATCCAACAGCCTTCCGATACAATGAGCAGTTCTTC. The encoded protein is CASSDPTAFRYNEQFF.

This clonotype came up a few times. The chain has TRBV27 and TRBJ2-7; no clear D. This CDR3 contains 13 residues. The germline V gene encodes CDR1 MNHEY and CDR2 SMNVEV (reference sequence). The V gene lost 5 bases and the J gene lost 4 bases, with 12 bases spanning the gap. CDR3: CASSPRVGYEQYF. Written as DNA, the CDR3 is TGTGCCAGCAGTCCCCGGGTGGGTTACGAGCAGTACTTC.

J is TRBJ1-2 and V is TRBV7-9, with TRBD1 matching over 10 bases. Trimming at V came to 5 bases and at J to 4 bases, leaving 7 bases not matched to a gene. This CDR3 has 15 residues. From germline, CDR1 is SEHNR and CDR2 FQNEAQ (reference sequence). The CDR3: CASSPRGQGSYGYTF. In DNA, the CDR3 is TGTGCCAGCAGCCCGAGGGGACAGGGGTCCTATGGCTACACCTTC.

This clonotype has a count of ten or more. The rearrangement uses TRBV6-1 and TRBJ2-1; 7 nucleotides line up with TRBD2. Germline V CDR1 and CDR2: MNHNS, SASEGT. V lost 7 bases to trimming and J lost 9 bases; unmatched junction nucleotides: 12. This CDR3 contains 14 residues. The CDR3 coding sequence is TGTGCCAGCATGAAGGCGGTAGCGGGTAGTGAGCAGTTCTTC. Translation gives CASMKAVAGSEQFF.

This clonotype was detected many times. The V call is TRBV7-6, the J call TRBJ1-2; weak D call: TRBD1 (5 bases). Trimming took 6 bases from V and 8 from J, leaving 13 bases between them. There are 12 residues in the CDR3. The germline CDR1 and CDR2 sequences are SGHVS and FNYEAQ. CDR3 sequence reads: CASSSQGYGYTF. The CDR3 nucleotides are TGTGCCAGCAGTTCGCAGGGTTACGGCTACACCTTC.

This clonotype has ten or more counts. The rearrangement links TRBV7-2 to TRBJ2-3; no definite D call. V was pared by 4 bases and J by 4 bases, with 15 bases between. The CDR3 has 15 residues. The germline gives CDR1 SGHTA, CDR2 FQGNSA. CDR3 residues: CASSSDLLLADTQYF. The CDR3 bases are TGTGCCAGCAGCTCGGACCTCCTTTTAGCAGATACGCAGTATTTT.

This clonotype occurred a few times. The rearrangement joins TRBV7-2 to TRBJ2-5, with TRBD2 matching over 7 bases. CDR1 is SGHTA and CDR2 is FQGNSA in the germline V gene. The CDR3 extends over 16 amino acids. V gave up 5 bases and J gave up 4 bases; unmatched junction bases: 13. The CDR3 DNA reads TGTGCCAGCAGCGTTAGGGGCGGGGGACGGCGAGAGACCCAGTACTTC. It specifies CASSVRGGGRRETQYF.

The table lists this clonotype with many counts. CDR3 nucleotide sequence: TGTGCCAGCAGCCTGTCTAGCGGGAGGAATGAGCAGTTCTTC. Its protein product is CASSLSSGRNEQFF. The chain links TRBV3-1 to TRBJ2-1; 11 bases are a match to TRBD2. V lost 4 bases, J lost 7 bases, and 3 bases stayed unmatched. CDR1 is LGHDT and CDR2 is YNNKEL in the germline V gene (reference sequence). The length of the CDR3 is 14 residues.

This clonotype turned up a few times. The rearrangement uses TRBV3-1 and TRBJ1-5, with 8 bases identical to TRBD1. V shed 4 bases and J 2 bases; nucleotides not matched to a gene: 4. The CDR3 contains 15 residues. In germline, CDR1 is LGHDT, CDR2 YNNKEL (reference sequence). The CDR3 DNA sequence: TGTGCCAGCAGCCCGACAGGGGTGGGCAATCAGCCCCAGCATTTT. Its translation is CASSPTGVGNQPQHF.

This clonotype was picked up many times. The genes are TRBV30 and TRBJ2-4, with TRBD1 matching over 7 bases. V shed 5 bases and J 5 bases; nucleotides not matched to a gene: 9. CDR1 GTSNPN and CDR2 SVGIG come from the germline V gene (reference sequence). CDR3 length: 14 residues. The CDR3 bases are TGTGCCTGGGACAGGGACCGGCTTGAAAACATTCAGTACTTC. Translation gives CAWDRDRLENIQYF.

This clonotype occurred many times. The J gene is TRBJ2-3, the V gene TRBV18, with 7 bases lining up with TRBD1. Germline CDR1 and CDR2: KGHSH and LQKENI. Unmatched junction bases numbered 7, after V lost 3 bases and J lost 7 bases. The CDR3 spans 14 residues. The DNA for the CDR3 is TGTGCCAGCTCACCGCGACAGGGTGCGAATACGCAGTATTTT. Its translation is CASSPRQGANTQYF.

To note about this clonotype: Its ends do not fully match the called genes, so a read error is possible. V gene TRBV4-1 combines with J gene TRBJ2-5, with TRBD2 identical over 14 bases. The CDR3 is made up of 16 amino acids. Per the germline V gene, CDR1 is MGHRA and CDR2 is YSYEKL. The CDR3 spells CTSSQRLAGGEGTQYF. The CDR3, as DNA: TGCACCAGCAGCCAAAGACTAGCGGGAGGGGAGGGGACCCAGTACTTC.

This clonotype appeared many times. The genes are TRBV28 and TRBJ2-1, with 7 bases matching TRBD2. The CDR3 sequence is 15 residues long. The germline CDR1 and CDR2 sequences are MDHEN and SYDVKM. J was trimmed by 6 bases and V by 3 bases; bases with no gene match: 8. In DNA, the CDR3 is TGTGCCAGCAGTTTTACTAGCGAGAAAGCCAATGAGCAGTTCTTC. Translated: CASSFTSEKANEQFF.